This TCR beta chain was sequenced for a study of T cells in women clearing cervical HPV infection. Study in general: Controls gave blood once infection was undetectable; cases at lesion identification.

The germline V gene encodes CDR1 GTSNPN and CDR2 SVGIG (reference sequence). The CDR3 length is 14 residues. V was trimmed by 3 bases and J by 7 bases, leaving 15 bases between them. Genomic DNA, averaging approximately 1,200 ng per sample, yielded TCR beta CDR3 via immunoSEQ. Clones were sequenced by immunoSEQ multiplex PCR, and TCRdb holds only the in-frame ones, with some missing. Here the sample table reports 31,000 or so clones. To note about this clone: With the read ending 3 residues before the CDR3 end, the germline J gene is used to fill in that end.

The sequence derives from a woman aged 18-70 years with a cervical HPV16 infection that either progressed to CIN3+ or cleared (not recorded which). The chain couples TRBV30 to TRBJ2-2; TRBD1 is a possible D gene (6 bases). The specimen was blood buffy coat. The CDR3 DNA, read in part, is TGTGCCTGGAGCGTGAGGGGGTTCATCGGGGAG. Translating gives CAWSVRGFIGE. The entire CDR3 protein reads CAWSVRGFIGELFF.